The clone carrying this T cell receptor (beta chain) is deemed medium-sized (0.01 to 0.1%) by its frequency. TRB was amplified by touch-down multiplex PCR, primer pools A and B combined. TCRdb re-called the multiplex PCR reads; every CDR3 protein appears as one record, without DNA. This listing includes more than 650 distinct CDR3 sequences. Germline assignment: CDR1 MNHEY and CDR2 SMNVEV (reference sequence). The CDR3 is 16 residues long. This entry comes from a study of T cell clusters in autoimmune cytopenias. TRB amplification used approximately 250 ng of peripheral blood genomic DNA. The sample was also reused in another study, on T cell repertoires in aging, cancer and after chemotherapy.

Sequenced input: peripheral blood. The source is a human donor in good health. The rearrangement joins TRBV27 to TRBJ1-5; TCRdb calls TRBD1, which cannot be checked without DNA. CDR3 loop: CASSLKTGGYNQPQHF.